This note documents a single T cell receptor beta chain sequence. The sample belongs to a study of cytomegalovirus exposure and HLA in healthy donors. V shed 4 bases, J shed 10 bases, and the junction held 7 bases outside the gene matches. The length of the CDR3 is 12 residues. Germline CDR1 reads GTSNPN; CDR2 reads SVGIG (reference sequence). The PCR was carried out with 60 Vbeta primers and 13 Jbeta primers. Repertoires were generated with immunoSEQ multiplex PCR, while TCRdb's copy carries only in-frame clones and drops some. The sample records about 140,000 clones, roughly 77% being singletons. The sequence was collected from a female donor in good health and CMV-seronegative. V usage is TRBV30 and J usage is TRBJ1-2; TRBD1 matches at 9 bases. Sequenced sample: PBMCs. For the CDR3, the DNA is TGTGCCTGGAACGGACAGGGGCGAAACTACACCTTC. Its translation: CAWNGQGRNYTF.